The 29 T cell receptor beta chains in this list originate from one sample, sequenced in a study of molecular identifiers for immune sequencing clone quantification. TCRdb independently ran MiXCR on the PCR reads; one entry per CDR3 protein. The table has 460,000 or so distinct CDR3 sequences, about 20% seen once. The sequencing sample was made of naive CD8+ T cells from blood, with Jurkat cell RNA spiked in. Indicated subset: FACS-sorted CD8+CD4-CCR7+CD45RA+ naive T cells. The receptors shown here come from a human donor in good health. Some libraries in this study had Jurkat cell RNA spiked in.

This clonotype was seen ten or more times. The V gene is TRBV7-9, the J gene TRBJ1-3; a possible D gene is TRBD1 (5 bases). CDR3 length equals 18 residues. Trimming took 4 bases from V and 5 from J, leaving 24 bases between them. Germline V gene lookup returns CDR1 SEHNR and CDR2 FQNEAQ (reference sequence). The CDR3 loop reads CASSSSGNRGYPRNTIYF. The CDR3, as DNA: TGTGCCAGCAGCTCAAGCGGTAACCGGGGCTACCCAAGAAACACCATATATTTT.

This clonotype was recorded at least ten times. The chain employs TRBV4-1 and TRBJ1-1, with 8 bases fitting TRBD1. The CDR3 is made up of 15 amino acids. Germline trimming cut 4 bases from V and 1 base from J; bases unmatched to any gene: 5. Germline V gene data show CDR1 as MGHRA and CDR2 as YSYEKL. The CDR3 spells CASSPGQGQNTEAFF. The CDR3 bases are TGCGCCAGCAGCCCTGGACAGGGACAGAACACTGAAGCTTTCTTT.

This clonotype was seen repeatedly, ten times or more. CDR3 nucleotides: TGTGCCAGCAGTGAAAAGTTAGATACGCAGTATTTT. Translation: CASSEKLDTQYF. The rearrangement links TRBV12-3 or TRBV12-4 to TRBJ2-3, with unresolved D. V lost 5 bases to trimming and J lost 5 bases, with 8 bases between them. CDR3 length: 12 amino acids.

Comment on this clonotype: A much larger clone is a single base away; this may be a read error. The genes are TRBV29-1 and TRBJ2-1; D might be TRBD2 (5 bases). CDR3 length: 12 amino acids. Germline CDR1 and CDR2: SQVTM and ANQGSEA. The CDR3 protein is CSVVLARNGQFF. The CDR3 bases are TGCAGCGTTGTATTAGCGAGGAATGGGCAGTTCTTC.

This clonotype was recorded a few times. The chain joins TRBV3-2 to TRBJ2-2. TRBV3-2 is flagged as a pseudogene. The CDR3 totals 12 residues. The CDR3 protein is CASSQETGELFF. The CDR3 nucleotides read TGTGCCAGCAGCCAGGAAACCGGGGAGCTGTTTTTT.

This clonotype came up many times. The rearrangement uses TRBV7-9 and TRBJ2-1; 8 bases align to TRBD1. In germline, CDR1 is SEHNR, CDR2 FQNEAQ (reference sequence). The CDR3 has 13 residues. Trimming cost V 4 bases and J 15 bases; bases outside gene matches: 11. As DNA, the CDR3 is TGTGCCAGCAGCTCACTTCCACAGGGGGACGGGTTCTTC. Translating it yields CASSSLPQGDGFF.

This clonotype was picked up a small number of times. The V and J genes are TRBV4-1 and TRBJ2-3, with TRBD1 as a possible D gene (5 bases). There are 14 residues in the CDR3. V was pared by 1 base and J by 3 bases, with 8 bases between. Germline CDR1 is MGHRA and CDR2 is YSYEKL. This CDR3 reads CASSQATETDTQYF. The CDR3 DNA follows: TGCGCCAGCAGCCAAGCGACAGAAACAGATACGCAGTATTTT.

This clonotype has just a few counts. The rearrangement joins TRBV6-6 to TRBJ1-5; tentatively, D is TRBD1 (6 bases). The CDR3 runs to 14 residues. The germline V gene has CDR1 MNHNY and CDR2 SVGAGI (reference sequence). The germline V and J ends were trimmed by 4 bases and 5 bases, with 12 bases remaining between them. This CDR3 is CASSFDRRYQPQHF. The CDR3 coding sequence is TGTGCCAGCAGTTTCGACAGGAGATATCAGCCCCAGCATTTT.

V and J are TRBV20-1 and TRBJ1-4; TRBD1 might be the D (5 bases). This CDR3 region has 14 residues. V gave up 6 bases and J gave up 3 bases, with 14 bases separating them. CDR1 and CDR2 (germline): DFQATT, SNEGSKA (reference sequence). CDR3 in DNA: TGCAGTGCAGCTGAGGGGAGGGCTAATGAAAAACTGTTTTTT. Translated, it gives CSAAEGRANEKLFF.

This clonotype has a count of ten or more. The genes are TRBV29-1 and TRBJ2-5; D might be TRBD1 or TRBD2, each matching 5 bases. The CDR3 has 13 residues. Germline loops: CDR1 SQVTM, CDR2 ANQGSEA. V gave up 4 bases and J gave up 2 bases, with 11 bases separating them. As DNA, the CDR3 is TGCAGCGTTGTTTGGGGGAATCAAGAGACCCAGTACTTC. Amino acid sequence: CSVVWGNQETQYF.

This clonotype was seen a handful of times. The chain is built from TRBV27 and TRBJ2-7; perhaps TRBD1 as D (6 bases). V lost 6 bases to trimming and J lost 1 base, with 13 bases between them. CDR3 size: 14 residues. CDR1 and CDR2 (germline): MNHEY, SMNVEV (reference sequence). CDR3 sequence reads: CASRERDISYEQYF. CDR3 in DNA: TGTGCCAGCAGAGAACGGGACATTTCCTACGAGCAGTACTTC.

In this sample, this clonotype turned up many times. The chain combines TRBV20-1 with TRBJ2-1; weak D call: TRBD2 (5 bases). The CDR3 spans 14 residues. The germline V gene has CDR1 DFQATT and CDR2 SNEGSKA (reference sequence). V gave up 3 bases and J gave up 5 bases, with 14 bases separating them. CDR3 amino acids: CSARSGRSHNEQFF. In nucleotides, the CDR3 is TGCAGTGCTAGGTCGGGGAGAAGCCACAATGAGCAGTTCTTC.

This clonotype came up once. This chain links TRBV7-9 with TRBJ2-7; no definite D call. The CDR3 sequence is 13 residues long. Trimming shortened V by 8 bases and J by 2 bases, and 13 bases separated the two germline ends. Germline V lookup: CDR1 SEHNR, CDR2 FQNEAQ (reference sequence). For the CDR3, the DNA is TGTGCCAGCCATACCGCGTATCCCTACGAGCAGTACTTC. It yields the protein CASHTAYPYEQYF.

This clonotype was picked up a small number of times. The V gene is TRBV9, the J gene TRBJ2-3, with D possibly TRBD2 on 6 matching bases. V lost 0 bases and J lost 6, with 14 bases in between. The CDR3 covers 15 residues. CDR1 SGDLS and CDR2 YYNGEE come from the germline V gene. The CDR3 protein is CASSVGDWMTDTQYF. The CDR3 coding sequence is TGTGCCAGCAGCGTAGGGGACTGGATGACGGATACGCAGTATTTT. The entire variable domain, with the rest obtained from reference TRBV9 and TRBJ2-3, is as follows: DSGVTQTPKHLITATGQRVTLRCSPRSGDLSVYWYQQSLDQGLQFLIQYYNGEERAKGNILERFSAQQFPDLHSELNLSSLELGDSALYFCASSVGDWMTDTQYFGPGTRLTVL.

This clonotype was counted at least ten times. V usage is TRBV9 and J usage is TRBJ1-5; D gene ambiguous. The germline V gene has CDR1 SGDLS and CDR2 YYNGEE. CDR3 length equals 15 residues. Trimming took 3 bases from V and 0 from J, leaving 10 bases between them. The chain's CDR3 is CASSAEGDSNQPQHF. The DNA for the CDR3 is TGTGCCAGCAGCGCAGAGGGCGATAGCAATCAGCCCCAGCATTTT.

The CDR3 spells CASSFGTEPYEQYF. Written as DNA, the CDR3 is TGCGCCAGCAGCTTCGGGACAGAGCCCTACGAGCAGTACTTC. This sequence joins TRBV5-1 and TRBJ2-7; 7 positions agree with TRBD1. Germline CDR1 SGHRS, CDR2 YFSETQ. The CDR3 runs to 14 residues. V lost 2 bases to trimming and J lost 2 bases; unmatched junction nucleotides: 4.

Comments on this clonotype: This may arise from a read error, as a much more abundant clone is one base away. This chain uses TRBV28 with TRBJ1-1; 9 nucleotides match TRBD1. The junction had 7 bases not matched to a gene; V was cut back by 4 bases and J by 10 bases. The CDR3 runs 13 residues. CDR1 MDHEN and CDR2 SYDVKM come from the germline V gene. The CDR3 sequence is CASSWTGEAVAFF. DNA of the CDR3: TGTGCCAGCAGTTGGACAGGGGAAGCTGTAGCTTTCTTT.

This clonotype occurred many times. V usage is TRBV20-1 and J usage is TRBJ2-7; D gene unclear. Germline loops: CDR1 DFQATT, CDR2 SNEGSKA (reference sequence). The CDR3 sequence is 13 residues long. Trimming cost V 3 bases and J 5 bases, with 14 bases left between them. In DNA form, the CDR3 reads TGCAGTGCTAGTGACACTCTAAACGACGAGCAGTACTTC. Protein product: CSASDTLNDEQYF.

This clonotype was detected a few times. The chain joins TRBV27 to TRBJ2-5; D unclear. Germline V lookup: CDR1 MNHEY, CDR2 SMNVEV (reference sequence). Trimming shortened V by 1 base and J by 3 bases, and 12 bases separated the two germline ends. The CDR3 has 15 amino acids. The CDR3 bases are TGTGCCAGCAGTTTATTCCCCCGGCTCAAAGAGACCCAGTACTTC. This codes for CASSLFPRLKETQYF.

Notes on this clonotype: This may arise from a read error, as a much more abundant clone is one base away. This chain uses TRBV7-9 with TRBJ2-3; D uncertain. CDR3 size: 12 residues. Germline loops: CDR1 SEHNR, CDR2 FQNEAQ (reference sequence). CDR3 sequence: CASSLQADTRYF. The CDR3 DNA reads TGTGCCAGCAGCCTTCAGGCAGATACGCGGTATTTT.

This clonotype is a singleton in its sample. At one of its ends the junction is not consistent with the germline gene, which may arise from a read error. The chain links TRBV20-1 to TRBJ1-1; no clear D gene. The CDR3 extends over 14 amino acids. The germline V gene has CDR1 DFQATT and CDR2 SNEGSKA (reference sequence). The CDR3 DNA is TGCAGTGCTGGAGATTTAAATGGGAACACTGAAGCTTTCTTT. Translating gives CSAGDLNGNTEAFF.

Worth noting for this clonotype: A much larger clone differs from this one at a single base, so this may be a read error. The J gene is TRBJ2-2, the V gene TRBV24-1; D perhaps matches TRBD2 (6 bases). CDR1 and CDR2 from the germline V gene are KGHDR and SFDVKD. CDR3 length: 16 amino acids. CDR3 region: CATSEAGRQNTGELLF. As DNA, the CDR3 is TGTGCCACCAGTGAAGCTGGGAGGCAGAACACCGGGGAGCTGCTTTTT.

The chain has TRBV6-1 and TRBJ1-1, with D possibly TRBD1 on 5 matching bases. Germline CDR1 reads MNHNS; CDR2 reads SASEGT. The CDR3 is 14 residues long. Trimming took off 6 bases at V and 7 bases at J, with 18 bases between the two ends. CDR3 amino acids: CASRPSLGTLEAFF. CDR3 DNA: TGTGCCAGCAGACCCTCACTTGGGACTCTTGAAGCTTTCTTT.

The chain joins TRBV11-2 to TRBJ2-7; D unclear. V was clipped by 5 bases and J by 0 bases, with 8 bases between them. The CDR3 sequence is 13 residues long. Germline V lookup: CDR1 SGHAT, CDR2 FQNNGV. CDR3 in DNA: TGTGCCAGCAGCGTCAGTAACTCCTACGAGCAGTACTTC. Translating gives CASSVSNSYEQYF.

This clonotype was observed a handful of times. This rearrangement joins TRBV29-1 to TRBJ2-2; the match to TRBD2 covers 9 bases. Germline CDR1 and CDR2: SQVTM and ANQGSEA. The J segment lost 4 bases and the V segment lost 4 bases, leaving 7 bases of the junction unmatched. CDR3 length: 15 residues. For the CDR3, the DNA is TGCAGCGTTGTTTTTAGCGGGAGTATCACCGGGGAGCTGTTTTTT. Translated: CSVVFSGSITGELFF.

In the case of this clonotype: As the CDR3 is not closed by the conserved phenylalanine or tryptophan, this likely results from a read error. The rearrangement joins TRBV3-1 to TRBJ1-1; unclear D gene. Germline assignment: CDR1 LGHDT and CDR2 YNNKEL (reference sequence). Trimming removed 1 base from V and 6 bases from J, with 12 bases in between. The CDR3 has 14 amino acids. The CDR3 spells CASSQVGRNAEAFL. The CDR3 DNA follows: TGTGCCAGCAGCCAAGTTGGCAGAAACGCTGAAGCTTTCCTT.

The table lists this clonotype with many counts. The CDR3 is CSPIIGYEQYF. The CDR3 nucleotides read TGCAGCCCGATCATCGGGTACGAGCAGTACTTC. The chain combines TRBV29-1 with TRBJ2-7; D is undetermined. The germline V and J ends were trimmed by 8 bases and 4 bases, with 12 bases remaining between them. The CDR3 is 11 amino acids. Germline values: CDR1 SQVTM, CDR2 ANQGSEA.

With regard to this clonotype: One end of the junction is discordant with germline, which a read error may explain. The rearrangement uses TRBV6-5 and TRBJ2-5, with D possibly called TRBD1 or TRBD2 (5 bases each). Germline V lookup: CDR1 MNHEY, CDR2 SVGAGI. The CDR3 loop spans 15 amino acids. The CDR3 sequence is CASSYLGGGQATQYF. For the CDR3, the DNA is TGTGCCAGCAGTTACCTTGGGGGTGGCCAAGCGACCCAGTACTTC.

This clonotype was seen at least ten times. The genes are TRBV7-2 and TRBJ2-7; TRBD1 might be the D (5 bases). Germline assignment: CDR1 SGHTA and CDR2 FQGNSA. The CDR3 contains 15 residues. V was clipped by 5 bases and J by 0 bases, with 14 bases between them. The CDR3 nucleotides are TGTGCCAGCAGCCCAGGACACACGAGCTCCTACGAGCAGTACTTC. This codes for CASSPGHTSSYEQYF. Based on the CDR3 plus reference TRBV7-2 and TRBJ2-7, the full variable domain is GAGVSQSPSNKVTEKGKDVELRCDPISGHTALYWYRQSLGQGLEFLIYFQGNSAPDKSGLPSDRFSAERTGGSVSTLTIQRTQQEDSAVYLCASSPGHTSSYEQYFGPGTRLTVT.